This T cell receptor (beta chain) stems from a study of T-cell memory formation after mild COVID-19. In TCRdb, the 5' RACE reads were re-called with MiXCR into one record per CDR3 protein. The sample yields about 250,000 distinct CDR3 sequences, approximately 15% seen once. This clonotype showed up just a few times. Trimming stripped 1 base from V and 15 bases from J, with 16 bases between. Germline CDR1 SEHNR, CDR2 FQNEAQ (reference sequence). CDR3 length: 13 residues. Source material: PBMCs or a T cell subset sorted from them (not recorded which). The chain carries TRBV7-9 and TRBJ2-1, with D unresolved. The receptor comes from an adult woman who had mild COVID-19 (a few samples of this study predate the infection). Cell type and time point are not known. Here the CDR3 DNA reads TGTGCCAGCAGCTTAGAGCGTATTAGCCTGGGGTTCTTC. Translation gives CASSLERISLGFF.